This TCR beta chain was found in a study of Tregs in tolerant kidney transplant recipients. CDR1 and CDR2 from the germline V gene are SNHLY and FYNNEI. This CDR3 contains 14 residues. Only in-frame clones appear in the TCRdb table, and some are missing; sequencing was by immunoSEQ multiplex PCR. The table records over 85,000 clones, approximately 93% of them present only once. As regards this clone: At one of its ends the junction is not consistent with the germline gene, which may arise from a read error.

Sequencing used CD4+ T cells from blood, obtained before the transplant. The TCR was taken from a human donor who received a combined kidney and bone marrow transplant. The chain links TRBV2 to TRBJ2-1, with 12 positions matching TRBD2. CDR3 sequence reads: CANSPRLAGEVQFF. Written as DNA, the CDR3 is TGTGCCAACAGTCCGCGACTAGCGGGAGAGGTGCAGTTCTTC.